This T cell receptor (beta chain) derives from a study of cytomegalovirus exposure and HLA in healthy donors (dated 2017 in TCRdb). Looking at the study overall: According to a later analysis, the approximately 130 validation repertoires were produced on the same platform as the 700 or so repertoires of the first cohort. The study aimed to test whether signatures of past pathogen exposure could be identified by cataloging public T cell receptors. Besides the first cohort of roughly 660 subjects, a separate validation cohort made up of around 120 different subjects was used. High-throughput TCR immunosequencing, statistical association of individual TCRs with disease status, and machine learning were combined to predict cytomegalovirus infection status.

Details on this clone: Its recognized antigen is unknown. The input lacks base qualities; no much larger clone sits a single base away.

The donors belonged to the validation cohort of over a hundred subjects, which was separate from the roughly 680-subject first cohort. The germline V gene supplies CDR1 SQVTM and CDR2 ANQGSEA. V is cut back by 2 bases and J by 4 bases, with 10 bases in the junction unmatched. Inclusive of the bounding cysteine and phenylalanine, the CDR3 is 16 residues long. CDR3 DNA is the only sequence kept; it has 48 bases, read in frame from the first base. Paper-wide results and their limitations: In both the original and validation cohorts, the classifier was reported to diagnose cytomegalovirus status with high specificity and sensitivity. Of the cluster scores, 85% to 95% were above 0 in a later analysis, which found that TCRs clustered in the first cohort also tended to co-occur in the roughly 130 validation repertoires. Across donors, most TCR sequences were observed very rarely, whereas some public TCRs were present in many individuals. In vitro tests confirmed that a few of the cytomegalovirus-associated TCR beta chains recognize cytomegalovirus antigens. The validation cohort had no HLA typing available for a later analysis, so co-occurrence within that cohort was assessed over all 130 or so repertoires. According to the authors, the approach could potentially be generalized to other disease states and immunological phenotypes. The study gave a list of more than 150 TCR beta chains associated with cytomegalovirus.

Library method: the immunoSEQ multiplex PCR assay. As for the original processing: A statistical classification framework was built to diagnose cytomegalovirus status from the catalog of TCR beta chain sequences. TCRdb stores this immuneACCESS table with in-frame sequences only. Part of the clones is absent; in the studies checked, under half of the shortfall reflects unresolved V genes, and no reason is known for the rest. V and J calls and clone size are given by that table; D and trimming were obtained from the DNA. Present in this sample are roughly 220,000 clones, around 90% of which were seen just once. The leading ten clones occupy 1% to 1.2% of the sample.

The sequence was collected from a woman aged 18-29 years in good health and CMV-seronegative. The rearrangement joined TRBV29-1 to TRBJ2-4, with TRBD2 matching 8 junction bases. Sequenced sample: PBMCs. The nucleotides read TGCAGCGTTGAAATTGTGAGCGGGAGTTGGAAAAACATTCAGTACTTC. Its translation is CSVEIVSGSWKNIQYF.